The 30 T cell receptor beta chains reported below all come from one sample, sequenced in a study of post-analysis software for immune sequencing data (dated by TCRdb to between 2014 and 2017). What the authors observed across the whole study: Significantly higher frequencies in patients than in controls were found for roughly five TRBV segments, including TRBV5-6, TRBV5-1 and TRBV20-1.

The library was generated by PCR. TCRdb lists the instrument as Illumina HiSeq 2500. Unique molecular identifiers were incorporated into TCR beta cDNA libraries to reduce PCR and sequencing biases. The public reads were run again by TCRdb, first through fastp at Q25 and then through MiXCR, and only productive beta chains were kept. Each entry is one CDR3 protein sequence, shown with its most common DNA and genes. The sample yields more than 450,000 distinct CDR3 sequences; roughly 34% were counted once. In total, the top ten clones hold 4.5% to 7.5% of the sample. The antigens for these receptors are not known. The sample comprised blood. The receptors derive from a girl under 18 with multiple sclerosis.

As regards this clonotype: Compared with germline, one end of the junction differs, possibly owing to a read error. Written as DNA, the CDR3 is TGTAGCGGTGATTTGGGCACGGATACGCAGTATTTT. Translated: CSGDLGTDTQYF. The chain combines TRBV29-1 with TRBJ2-3; maybe TRBD2 (6 bases). Germline values: CDR1 SQVTM, CDR2 ANQGSEA. There are 12 residues in the CDR3.

The chain links TRBV7-9 to TRBJ2-3; D gene uncertain. The germline V and J ends were trimmed by 3 bases and 6 bases, with 16 bases remaining between them. This CDR3 spans 15 amino acids. CDR1 SEHNR and CDR2 FQNEAQ come from the germline V gene (reference sequence). The CDR3 coding sequence is TGTGCCAGCAGCTTGGGCGGCACCCCTAAGGATACGCAGTATTTT. Translation: CASSLGGTPKDTQYF.

Points on this clonotype: An end of the junction does not agree with germline; a read error may underlie this. The rearrangement joins TRBV24-1 to TRBJ2-3, with 9 bases aligning to TRBD2. Germline V gene lookup returns CDR1 KGHDR and CDR2 SFDVKD. This CDR3 spans 13 amino acids. This CDR3 is CTTSGSGGATQYF. In nucleotides, the CDR3 is TGTACCACCTCCGGTAGCGGGGGAGCTACGCAGTATTTT.

Worth noting for this clonotype: This may come from a read error, since a much larger clone is one base off. The rearrangement uses TRBV6-5 and TRBJ2-1; TRBD1 matches at 8 bases. J lost 10 bases, V lost 3 bases, and 11 bases had no gene match. CDR3 length equals 15 residues. From germline, CDR1 is MNHEY and CDR2 SVGAGI. CDR3 sequence reads: CASSYGTGINYEQFF. Written as DNA, the CDR3 is TGTGCCAGCAGTTATGGGACAGGCATCAATTACGAGCAGTTCTTC.

This clonotype was counted only a few times. V is TRBV29-1 and J is TRBJ1-2, with no clear D. Germline V CDR1 and CDR2: SQVTM, ANQGSEA. Trimming left V 4 bases short and J 6 bases short, with 9 bases between. The CDR3 consists of 11 residues. As DNA, the CDR3 is TGCAGCGTTGGTGAGATGGATGGCTACACCTTC. Residues: CSVGEMDGYTF.

This clonotype came up a few times. V gene TRBV7-2 combines with J gene TRBJ1-2; 10 bases fit TRBD1. The length of the CDR3 is 13 residues. The junction had 2 bases not matched to a gene; V was cut back by 6 bases and J by 4 bases. CDR1 and CDR2 from the germline V gene are SGHTA and FQGNSA. CDR3 DNA sequence: TGTGCCAGCAGACGGACAGGGGGCTATGGCTACACCTTC. Protein product: CASRRTGGYGYTF.

This clonotype was detected a few times. The genes are TRBV20-1 and TRBJ2-5; TRBD1 is a possible D gene (6 bases). The CDR3 is 15 amino acids. Trimming left V 0 bases short and J 5 bases short, with 16 bases between. Per the germline V gene, CDR1 is DFQATT and CDR2 is SNEGSKA (reference sequence). The CDR3 loop reads CSARDPRTAGETQYF. In DNA form, the CDR3 reads TGCAGTGCTAGAGATCCCCGGACAGCAGGGGAGACCCAGTACTTC.

The genes are TRBV7-3 and TRBJ2-5; D is perhaps TRBD1 (6 bases). The CDR3 spans 16 residues. Germline CDR1 and CDR2: SGHTA and FQGTGA. The V and J ends lost 5 bases and 1 base respectively, with 17 bases between them. CDR3: CASSPRARTAQETQYF. CDR3 coding DNA: TGTGCCAGCAGCCCCCGGGCGAGGACAGCCCAAGAGACCCAGTACTTC.

V is TRBV9 and J is TRBJ2-7; D uncertain. The CDR3 runs 15 residues. Trimming cost V 0 bases and J 2 bases, with 12 bases left between them. Germline CDR1 is SGDLS and CDR2 is YYNGEE. The CDR3 loop is CASSVANRPAYEQYF. Written as DNA, the CDR3 is TGTGCCAGCAGCGTAGCTAACAGACCAGCCTACGAGCAGTACTTC.

A note on this clonotype: It is likely a read error, because the conserved phenylalanine at the end of the CDR3 is missing. The chain uses TRBV20-1 and TRBJ2-5; the match to TRBD2 covers 8 bases. CDR3 length: 15 amino acids. Germline CDR1 reads DFQATT; CDR2 reads SNEGSKA (reference sequence). The ends lost 4 bases at V and 5 bases at J; junction bases unmatched: 12. The CDR3 region is CSAMTGGISTETQYS. The CDR3 DNA follows: TGCAGTGCTATGACGGGGGGGATCAGCACGGAGACCCAGTACTCC.

This clonotype was counted only a few times. The chain couples TRBV20-1 to TRBJ2-7; the D is unclear. CDR3 length equals 14 residues. V was pared by 3 bases and J by 4 bases, with 16 bases between. Per the germline V gene, CDR1 is DFQATT and CDR2 is SNEGSKA (reference sequence). CDR3 coding DNA: TGCAGTGCTAGCGGCCCCAGAAGACCTTACGAGCAGTACTTC. Its translation: CSASGPRRPYEQYF.

The chain is built from TRBV12-3 or TRBV12-4 and TRBJ2-3, with 7 bases identical to TRBD2. With V trimmed by 6 bases and J by 8 bases, 8 bases remained unmatched. CDR3 length equals 13 residues. The CDR3 is CASRETGGPTQYF. The CDR3 DNA reads as TGTGCCAGCAGGGAGACGGGAGGCCCTACGCAGTATTTT.

CDR3 loop: CASSSRQGRDSPLHF. The CDR3 coding sequence is TGTGCCAGCTCATCCAGACAGGGGCGGGATTCACCCCTCCACTTT. The chain recombines TRBV18 with TRBJ1-6; 8 positions agree with TRBD1. From germline, CDR1 is KGHSH and CDR2 LQKENI. V trimming: 5 bases; J trimming: 8 bases; junction bases outside the gene matches: 8. This CDR3 is 15 amino acids long.

The chain has TRBV5-1 and TRBJ1-1, with a tentative D call TRBD1 (5 bases). Germline values: CDR1 SGHRS, CDR2 YFSETQ. This CDR3 comprises 16 residues. Trimming removed 0 bases at V and 2 bases at J, with 14 bases between. CDR3 DNA: TGCGCCAGCAGCTTGGTCCCTCAGGGATCAAACACTGAAGCTTTCTTT. This codes for CASSLVPQGSNTEAFF.

This clonotype was picked up a small number of times. This chain links TRBV9 with TRBJ2-1; D possibly corresponds to TRBD2 (6 bases). There are 16 residues in the CDR3. V lost 0 bases, J lost 4 bases, and 14 bases lay in between. The germline V gene encodes CDR1 SGDLS and CDR2 YYNGEE. CDR3 nucleotide sequence: TGTGCCAGCAGCGTAGTAGGGCAGGGACTTTACAATGAGCAGTTCTTC. Amino acid sequence: CASSVVGQGLYNEQFF.

The chain carries TRBV20-1 and TRBJ2-1; a possible D gene is TRBD1 (6 bases). Germline V lookup: CDR1 DFQATT, CDR2 SNEGSKA (reference sequence). CDR3 size: 15 residues. The germline V and J ends were trimmed by 3 bases and 7 bases, with 19 bases remaining between them. The CDR3 nucleotides are TGCAGTGCTAGTGCTGGGGGATCCGACAGGAATGAGCAGTTCTTC. Translated: CSASAGGSDRNEQFF.

This clonotype occurred a few times. The chain couples TRBV5-5 to TRBJ2-5; D not resolved. CDR1 is SGHKS and CDR2 is YYEKEE in the germline V gene (reference sequence). Trimming left V 5 bases short and J 5 bases short, with 10 bases between. The CDR3 spans 12 residues. The CDR3 bases are TGTGCCAGCAGGGGGATGGTGGAGACCCAGTACTTC. This codes for CASRGMVETQYF.

The chain recombines TRBV4-1 with TRBJ2-1; 12 nucleotides agree with TRBD2. The length of the CDR3 is 16 residues. From germline, CDR1 is MGHRA and CDR2 YSYEKL. V shed 5 bases and J 3 bases; nucleotides not matched to a gene: 5. The CDR3 reads CASSSQLAGGYNEQFF. Here the CDR3 DNA reads TGCGCCAGCAGCTCGCAACTAGCGGGGGGCTACAATGAGCAGTTCTTC.

The V and J genes are TRBV4-1 and TRBJ1-1; unclear D gene. The CDR3 is 14 amino acids. Looked up from germline, CDR1 is MGHRA and CDR2 is YSYEKL. V was shortened by 5 bases and J by 1 base, with 11 bases between the two germline ends. The CDR3 is CASSTPAQNTEAFF. The CDR3 DNA is TGCGCCAGCAGCACGCCGGCCCAGAACACTGAAGCTTTCTTT.

V gene TRBV5-6 combines with J gene TRBJ2-5; 8 nucleotides agree with TRBD2. Germline CDR1 and CDR2: SGHDT and YYEEEE. Trimming took 0 bases from V and 1 from J; bases not matched to a gene: 5. CDR3 length: 16 amino acids. CDR3 protein: CASSLEVAGTQETQYF. The CDR3 DNA reads TGTGCCAGCAGCTTGGAGGTAGCGGGGACCCAAGAGACCCAGTACTTC. Full variable domain (outside the CDR3, taken from reference TRBV5-6 and TRBJ2-5): DAGVTQSPTHLIKTRGQQVTLRCSPKSGHDTVSWYQQALGQGPQFIFQYYEEEERQRGNFPDRFSGHQFPNYSSELNVNALLLGDSALYLCASSLEVAGTQETQYFGPGTRLLVL.

V and J are TRBV7-8 and TRBJ2-3, with 8 bases aligning to TRBD2. Germline V gene data show CDR1 as SGHVS and CDR2 as FQNEAQ. The CDR3 spans 16 residues. V lost 1 base to trimming and J lost 3 bases; unmatched junction nucleotides: 6. The CDR3 DNA reads TGTGCCAGCAGCTTAGTCGTCGGGGGGGAAACAGATACGCAGTATTTT. This codes for CASSLVVGGETDTQYF.

This clonotype was counted at least ten times. This chain joins TRBV7-9 and TRBJ2-1, with TRBD2 matching over 13 bases. The CDR3 has 15 residues. The germline V gene encodes CDR1 SEHNR and CDR2 FQNEAQ (reference sequence). The ends lost 5 bases at V and 2 bases at J; junction bases unmatched: 0. CDR3 sequence: CASSTSGGAYNEQFF. CDR3 nucleotide sequence: TGTGCCAGCAGCACTAGCGGGGGGGCCTACAATGAGCAGTTCTTC.

The table lists this clonotype with a few counts. The CDR3 sequence is CSASGTSYGYTF. The CDR3 nucleotides read TGCAGTGCTAGCGGGACAAGCTATGGCTACACCTTC. V usage is TRBV20-1 and J usage is TRBJ1-2; perhaps TRBD1 as D (6 bases). The germline V and J ends were trimmed by 3 bases and 4 bases, with 9 bases remaining between them. Germline assignment: CDR1 DFQATT and CDR2 SNEGSKA (reference sequence). This CDR3 is 12 amino acids long.

A remark on this clonotype: A read error may account for a junction end that differs from germline. The gene calls are TRBV9 and TRBJ2-5; the D gene is possibly TRBD1 (8 bases). The CDR3 extends over 14 amino acids. Germline CDR1 and CDR2: SGDLS and YYNGEE. The chain's CDR3 is CASSVDTGGETRYF. The DNA for the CDR3 is TGTGCCAGCAGCGTAGACACAGGGGGGGAGACCCGGTACTTC.

The CDR3 DNA is TGTGCCAGCAGTTCGGGGGGGCGGCGGGACAGGGGGACAGATACGCAGTATTTT. It is translated as CASSSGGRRDRGTDTQYF. J is TRBJ2-3 and V is TRBV12-3 or TRBV12-4, with 11 bases identical to TRBD1. The CDR3 is made up of 18 amino acids. Germline trimming cut 4 bases from V and 3 bases from J; bases unmatched to any gene: 12.

This CDR3 reads CASSPGGLHSYEQYF. CDR3 in DNA: TGTGCCAGCAGCCCAGGGGGACTGCACTCCTACGAGCAGTACTTC. V usage is TRBV7-3 and J usage is TRBJ2-7, with D possibly matching TRBD1 (7 bases). V was cut by 5 bases and J by 0 bases, with 14 bases left in between. Looked up from germline, CDR1 is SGHTA and CDR2 is FQGTGA. The CDR3 runs 15 residues.

The chain recombines TRBV12-3 or TRBV12-4 with TRBJ2-5; possible D gene TRBD2, 6 bases. The CDR3 loop spans 13 amino acids. V dropped 6 bases and J dropped 11 bases, with 19 bases sitting between them. The CDR3 here is CASRPWRSGEQYF. The CDR3 DNA is TGTGCCAGCAGGCCTTGGAGGTCGGGAGAGCAGTACTTC.

V and J are TRBV20-1 and TRBJ2-7; D is uncertain. The germline V and J ends were trimmed by 0 bases and 6 bases, with 15 bases remaining between them. Germline assignment: CDR1 DFQATT and CDR2 SNEGSKA (reference sequence). The CDR3 is 14 residues long. The CDR3: CSARDYLRDSEQYF. Written as DNA, the CDR3 is TGCAGTGCTAGAGATTATCTAAGGGATTCCGAGCAGTACTTC.

The V and J genes are TRBV20-1 and TRBJ2-3, with TRBD2 as a possible D gene (5 bases). The CDR3 runs to 15 residues. V shed 0 bases and J shed 3 bases, with 13 bases lying between them. Germline assignment: CDR1 DFQATT and CDR2 SNEGSKA (reference sequence). CDR3 loop: CSARDGSDLTDTQYF. The CDR3 DNA reads TGCAGTGCTAGAGATGGGAGCGACCTAACAGATACGCAGTATTTT.

V gene TRBV20-1 combines with J gene TRBJ2-6, with D unresolved. This CDR3 spans 13 amino acids. Trimming removed 5 bases from V and 4 bases from J, with 9 bases in between. Looked up from germline, CDR1 is DFQATT and CDR2 is SNEGSKA (reference sequence). CDR3 DNA sequence: TGCAGTGCTTTCAGGCTGGGGGCCAACGTCCTGACTTTC. Protein sequence: CSAFRLGANVLTF.